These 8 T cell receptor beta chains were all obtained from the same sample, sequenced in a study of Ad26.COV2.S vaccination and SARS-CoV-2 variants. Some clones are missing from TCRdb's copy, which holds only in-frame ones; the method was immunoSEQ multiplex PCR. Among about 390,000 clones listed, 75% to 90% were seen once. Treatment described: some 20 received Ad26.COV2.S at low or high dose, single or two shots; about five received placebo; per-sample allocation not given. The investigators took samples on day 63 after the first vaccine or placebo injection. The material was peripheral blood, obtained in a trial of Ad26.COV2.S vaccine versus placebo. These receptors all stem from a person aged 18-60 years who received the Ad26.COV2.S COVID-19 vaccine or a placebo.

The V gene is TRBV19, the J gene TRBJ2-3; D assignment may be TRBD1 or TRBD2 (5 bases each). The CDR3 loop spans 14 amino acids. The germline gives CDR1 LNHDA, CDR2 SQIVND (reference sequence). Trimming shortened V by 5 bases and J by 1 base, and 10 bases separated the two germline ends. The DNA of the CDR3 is TGTGCCAGTAGTGATCGGGGCGGCACAGATACGCAGTATTTT. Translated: CASSDRGGTDTQYF.

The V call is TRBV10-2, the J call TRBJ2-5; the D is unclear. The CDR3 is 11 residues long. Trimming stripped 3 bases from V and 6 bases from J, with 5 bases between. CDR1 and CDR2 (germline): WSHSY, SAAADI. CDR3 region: CASSDLQTQYF. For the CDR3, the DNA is TGCGCCAGCAGTGACCTCCAGACCCAGTACTTC.

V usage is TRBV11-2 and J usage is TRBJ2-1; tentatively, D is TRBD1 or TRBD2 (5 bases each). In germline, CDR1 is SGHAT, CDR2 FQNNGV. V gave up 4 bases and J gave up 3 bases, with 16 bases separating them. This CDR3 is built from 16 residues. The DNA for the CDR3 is TGTGCCAGCAGCTCATTCCGGGACGGAGGCTACAATGAGCAGTTCTTC. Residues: CASSSFRDGGYNEQFF.

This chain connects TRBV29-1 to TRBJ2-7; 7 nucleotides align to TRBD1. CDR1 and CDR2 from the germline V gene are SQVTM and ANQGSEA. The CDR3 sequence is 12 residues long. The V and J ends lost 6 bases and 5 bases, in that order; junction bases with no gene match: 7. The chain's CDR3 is CSVDQGGDEQYF. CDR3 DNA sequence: TGCAGCGTGGATCAAGGGGGCGACGAGCAGTACTTC.

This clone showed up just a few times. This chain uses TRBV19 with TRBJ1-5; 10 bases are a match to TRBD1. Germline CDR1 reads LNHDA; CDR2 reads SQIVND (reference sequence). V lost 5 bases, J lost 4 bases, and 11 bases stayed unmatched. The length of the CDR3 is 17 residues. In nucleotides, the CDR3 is TGTGCCAGTAGTGTCAGACAGGGGGCTCGAGGAAATCAGCCCCAGCATTTT. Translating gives CASSVRQGARGNQPQHF.

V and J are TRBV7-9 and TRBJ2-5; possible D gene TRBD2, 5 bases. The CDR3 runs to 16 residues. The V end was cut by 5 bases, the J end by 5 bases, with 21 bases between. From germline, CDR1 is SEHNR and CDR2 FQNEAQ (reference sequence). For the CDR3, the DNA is TGTGCCAGCAGCGTAACTAGGTTCGGGGTCAGGGAGACCCAGTACTTC. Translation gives CASSVTRFGVRETQYF.

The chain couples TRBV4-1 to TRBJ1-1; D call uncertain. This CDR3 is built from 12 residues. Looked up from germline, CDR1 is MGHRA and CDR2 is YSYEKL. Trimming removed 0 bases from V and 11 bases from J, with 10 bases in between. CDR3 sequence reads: CASSQDGLTAFF. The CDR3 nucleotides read TGCGCCAGCAGCCAAGATGGGCTGACGGCTTTCTTT.

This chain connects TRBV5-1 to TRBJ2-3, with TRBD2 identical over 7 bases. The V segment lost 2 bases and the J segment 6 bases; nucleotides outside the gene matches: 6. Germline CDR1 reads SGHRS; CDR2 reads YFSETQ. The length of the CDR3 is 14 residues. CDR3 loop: CASSFTGGFDTQYF. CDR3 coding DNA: TGCGCCAGCAGCTTCACGGGGGGATTTGATACGCAGTATTTT.